The clone carrying this TCR beta chain was seen more than once but under ten times. What it recognizes is unknown. The data were taken from a study of CD8 T cells in ankylosing spondylitis. The V and J ends lost 7 bases and 1 base respectively, with 10 bases between them. Germline assignment: CDR1 MNHEY and CDR2 SVGAGI. CDR3 length equals 13 residues. The study's findings and limits: Within matched ankylosing spondylitis synovial fluid, disease-linked clones were reportedly significantly enriched. Earlier reports found some motif variants in synovial fluid and blood in reactive arthritis. Researchers report that disease-linked clones proved CD8+ and relatively rare in peripheral blood. Ankylosing spondylitis blood seemed to carry a telltale TCR beta motif made of several highly homologous variants.

5'-RACE, quantitative and with molecular barcodes, yielded the TCR beta libraries. In TCRdb, the 5' RACE reads were re-called with MiXCR into one record per CDR3 protein. Counted here are under 950,000 distinct CDR3 sequences, around 17% occurring once; the ten biggest clones make up around 19%. The source is a male donor with ankylosing spondylitis. Input material: blood, either unsorted or a sorted T cell fraction (not recorded which). The chain is built from TRBV6-5 and TRBJ1-2; possibly TRBD1 for D (5 bases). The CDR3 nucleotides are TGTGCCAGCAAGTGGGGGGGTAACTATGGCTACACCTTC. It codes for CASKWGGNYGYTF.